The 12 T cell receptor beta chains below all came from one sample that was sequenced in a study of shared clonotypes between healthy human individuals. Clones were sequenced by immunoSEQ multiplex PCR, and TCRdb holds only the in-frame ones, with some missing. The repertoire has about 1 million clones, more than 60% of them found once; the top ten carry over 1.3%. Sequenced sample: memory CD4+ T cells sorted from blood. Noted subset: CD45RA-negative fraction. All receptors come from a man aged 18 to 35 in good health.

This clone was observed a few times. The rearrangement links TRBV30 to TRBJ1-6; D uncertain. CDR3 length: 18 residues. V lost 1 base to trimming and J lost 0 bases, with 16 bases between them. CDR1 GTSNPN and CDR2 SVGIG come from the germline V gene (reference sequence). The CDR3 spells CAWSAVLGGSSYNSPLHF. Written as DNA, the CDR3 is TGTGCCTGGAGTGCCGTTTTGGGAGGGAGCTCCTATAATTCACCCCTCCACTTT.

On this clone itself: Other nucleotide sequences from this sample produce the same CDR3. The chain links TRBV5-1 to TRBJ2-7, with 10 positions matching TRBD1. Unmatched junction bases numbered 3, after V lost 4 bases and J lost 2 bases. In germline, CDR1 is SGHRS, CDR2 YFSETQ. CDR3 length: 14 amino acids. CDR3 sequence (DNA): TGCGCCAGCAGCCTCGGACAGGGGGCCTACGAGCAGTACTTC. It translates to CASSLGQGAYEQYF.

CDR3 amino acids: CASSLLTGGGSYGYTF. The CDR3 coding sequence is TGTGCCAGCAGCCTTTTAACAGGGGGCGGAAGCTATGGCTACACCTTC. The rearrangement uses TRBV28 and TRBJ1-2, with 9 positions matching TRBD1. Germline loops: CDR1 MDHEN, CDR2 SYDVKM. V shed 6 bases and J 4 bases; nucleotides not matched to a gene: 12. The CDR3 covers 16 residues.

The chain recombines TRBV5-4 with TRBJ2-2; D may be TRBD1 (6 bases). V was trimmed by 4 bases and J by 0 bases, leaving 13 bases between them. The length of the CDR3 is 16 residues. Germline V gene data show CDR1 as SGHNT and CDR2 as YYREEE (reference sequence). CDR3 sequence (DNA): TGTGCCAGCAGCCTGGACAGAACGACGAACACCGGGGAGCTGTTTTTT. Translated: CASSLDRTTNTGELFF.

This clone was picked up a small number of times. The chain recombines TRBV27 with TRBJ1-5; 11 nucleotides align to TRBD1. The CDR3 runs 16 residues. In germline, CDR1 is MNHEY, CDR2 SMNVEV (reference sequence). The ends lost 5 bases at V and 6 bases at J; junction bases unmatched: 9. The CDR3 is CASSPQDRGLGQPQHF. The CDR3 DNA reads TGTGCCAGCAGTCCCCAGGACAGGGGGCTGGGTCAGCCCCAGCATTTT.

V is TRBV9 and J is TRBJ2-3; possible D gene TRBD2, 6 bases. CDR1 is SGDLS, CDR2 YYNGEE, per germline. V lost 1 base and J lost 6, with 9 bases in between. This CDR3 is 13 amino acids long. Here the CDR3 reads CASSVFGGDTQYF. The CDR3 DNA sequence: TGTGCCAGCAGCGTATTCGGAGGGGATACGCAGTATTTT.

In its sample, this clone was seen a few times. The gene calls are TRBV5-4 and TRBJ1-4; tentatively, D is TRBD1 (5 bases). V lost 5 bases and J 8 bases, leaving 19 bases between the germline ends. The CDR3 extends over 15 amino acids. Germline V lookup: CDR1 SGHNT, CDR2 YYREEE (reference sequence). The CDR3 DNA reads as TGTGCCAGCAGACCCTCTGGACACCCCGGAGAAAAACTGTTTTTT. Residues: CASRPSGHPGEKLFF.

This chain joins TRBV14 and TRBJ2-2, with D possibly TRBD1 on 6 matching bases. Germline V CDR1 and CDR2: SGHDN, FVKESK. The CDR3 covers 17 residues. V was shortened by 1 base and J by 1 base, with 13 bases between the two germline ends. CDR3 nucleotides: TGTGCCAGCAGCCAAGCGAACAGGGTACTGAACACCGGGGAGCTGTTTTTT. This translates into CASSQANRVLNTGELFF.

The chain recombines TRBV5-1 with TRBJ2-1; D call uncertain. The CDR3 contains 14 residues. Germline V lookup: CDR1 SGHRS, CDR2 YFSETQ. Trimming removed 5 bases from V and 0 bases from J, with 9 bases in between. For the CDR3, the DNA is TGCGCCAGCAGTGCAGAAAGCTCCTACAATGAGCAGTTCTTC. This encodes CASSAESSYNEQFF.

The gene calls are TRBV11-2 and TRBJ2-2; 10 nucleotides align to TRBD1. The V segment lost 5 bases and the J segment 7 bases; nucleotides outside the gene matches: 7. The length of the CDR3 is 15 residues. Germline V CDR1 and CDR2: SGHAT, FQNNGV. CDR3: CASSRDRGAVGELFF. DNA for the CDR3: TGTGCCAGCAGCCGGGACAGGGGCGCGGTCGGGGAGCTGTTTTTT.

The DNA of the CDR3 is TGTGCCAGCAGGGTACTAGCGTCGAAAGAGACCCAGTACTTC. Translation gives CASRVLASKETQYF. The rearrangement uses TRBV2 and TRBJ2-5; 7 bases align to TRBD2. With 6 bases clipped from V and 3 bases from J, the junction kept 7 bases outside the gene matches. Germline values: CDR1 SNHLY, CDR2 FYNNEI. CDR3 length: 14 amino acids.

CDR3 sequence: CASSSPGQGGEQYF. CDR3 bases: TGCGCCAGCAGCTCCCCGGGACAGGGGGGCGAGCAGTACTTC. The rearrangement uses TRBV5-1 and TRBJ2-7; 11 bases match TRBD1. Germline lookup yields CDR1 SGHRS and CDR2 YFSETQ. There are 14 residues in the CDR3. Germline trimming cut 3 bases from V and 6 bases from J; bases unmatched to any gene: 5.